This TCR beta chain was documented in a study of blood T cell repertoires in COVID-19. Study-wide context: Sites in the United States, Italy and Spain provided acute and convalescent COVID-19 samples.

The CDR3 contains 18 residues. Per germline, CDR1 SGHTA and CDR2 FQGNSA. Trimming removed 0 bases from V and 4 bases from J; junction bases left unmatched: 9. The protocol was immunoSEQ multiplex PCR, while the TCRdb copy is restricted to in-frame clones and leaves out a portion. The sample has about 310,000 clones, 90% seen once. This rearrangement joins TRBV7-2 to TRBJ1-6; 7 positions agree with TRBD1. The sequenced sample consisted of peripheral blood. The sequence was collected from a woman in her twenties or thirties with COVID-19, enrolled during active disease. CDR3 bases: TGTGCCAGCAGCTTAGCGGGCAGGGGGTACCGATATAATTCACCCCTCCACTTT. It is translated as CASSLAGRGYRYNSPLHF.